The T cell receptor beta chain under discussion was sequenced for a study of T cell changes during pregnancy in multiple sclerosis. J gave up 11 bases and V 6 bases, and 10 bases lay outside the gene matches. This CDR3 contains 13 residues. The germline V gene has CDR1 LNHDA and CDR2 SQIVND (reference sequence). Using immunoSEQ multiplex PCR, the repertoire was profiled, and TCRdb retains in-frame clones only, with some absent. The top ten hold approximately 0.75% of the sample, which has just over 35,000 clones, roughly nine tenths seen once. This chain uses TRBV19 with TRBJ2-4; 7 nucleotides match TRBD2. Here the sequenced sample was CD4+ T cells from peripheral blood mononuclear cells, taken after pregnancy. The source is a female donor in good health, enrolled as a control in a pregnancy study. This chain's CDR3 is CASSPGGGMVQYF. For the CDR3, the DNA is TGTGCCAGTAGCCCTGGGGGGGGAATGGTTCAGTACTTC.